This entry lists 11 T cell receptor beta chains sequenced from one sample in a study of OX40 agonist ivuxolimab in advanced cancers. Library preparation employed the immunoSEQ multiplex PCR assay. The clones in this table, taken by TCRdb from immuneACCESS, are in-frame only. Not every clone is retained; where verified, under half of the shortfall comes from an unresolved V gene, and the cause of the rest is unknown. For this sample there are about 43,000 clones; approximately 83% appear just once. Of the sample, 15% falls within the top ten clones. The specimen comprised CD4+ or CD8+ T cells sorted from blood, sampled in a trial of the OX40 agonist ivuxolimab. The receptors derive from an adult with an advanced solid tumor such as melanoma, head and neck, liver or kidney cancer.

DNA of the CDR3: TGTGCCAGCAGCTTAGCGGAACACATAGCGGGGGGCTCAGATACGCAGTATTTT. It is translated as CASSLAEHIAGGSDTQYF. V usage is TRBV7-6 and J usage is TRBJ2-3; 10 nucleotides agree with TRBD2. V lost 0 bases, J lost 4 bases, and 10 bases stayed unmatched. This CDR3 has 18 residues. Germline assignment: CDR1 SGHVS and CDR2 FNYEAQ. Using reference TRBV7-6 and TRBJ2-3 for the parts outside the CDR3, the full variable domain is GAGVSQSPRYKVTKRGQDVALRCDPISGHVSLYWYRQALGQGPEFLTYFNYEAQQDKSGLPNDRFSAERPEGSISTLTIQRTEQRDSAMYRCASSLAEHIAGGSDTQYFGPGTRLTVL.

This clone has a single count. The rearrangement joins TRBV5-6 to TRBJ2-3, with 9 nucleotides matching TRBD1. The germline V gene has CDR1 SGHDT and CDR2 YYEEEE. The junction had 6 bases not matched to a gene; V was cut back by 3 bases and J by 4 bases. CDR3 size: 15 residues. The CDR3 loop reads CASSSGTGNSDTQYF. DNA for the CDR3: TGTGCCAGCAGCTCCGGGACAGGGAACTCAGATACGCAGTATTTT.

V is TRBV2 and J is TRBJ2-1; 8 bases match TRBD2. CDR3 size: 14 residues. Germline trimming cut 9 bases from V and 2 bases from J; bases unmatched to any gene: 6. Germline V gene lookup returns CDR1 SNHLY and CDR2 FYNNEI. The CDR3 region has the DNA TGTGCCAGGGAAGCGGGGGTTGCCTACAATGAGCAGTTCTTC. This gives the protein CAREAGVAYNEQFF.

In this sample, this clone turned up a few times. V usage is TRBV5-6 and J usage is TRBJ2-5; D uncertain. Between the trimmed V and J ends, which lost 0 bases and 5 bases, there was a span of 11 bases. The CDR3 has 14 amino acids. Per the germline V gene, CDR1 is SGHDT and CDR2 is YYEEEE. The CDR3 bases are TGTGCCAGCAGCTTGGCCTCTGGGCGCGAGACCCAGTACTTC. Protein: CASSLASGRETQYF.

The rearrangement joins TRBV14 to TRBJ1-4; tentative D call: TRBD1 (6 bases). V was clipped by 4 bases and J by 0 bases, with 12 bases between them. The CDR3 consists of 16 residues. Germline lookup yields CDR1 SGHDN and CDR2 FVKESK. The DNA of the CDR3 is TGTGCCAGCAGCCGAACCAGGGGTGCAACTAATGAAAAACTGTTTTTT. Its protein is CASSRTRGATNEKLFF.

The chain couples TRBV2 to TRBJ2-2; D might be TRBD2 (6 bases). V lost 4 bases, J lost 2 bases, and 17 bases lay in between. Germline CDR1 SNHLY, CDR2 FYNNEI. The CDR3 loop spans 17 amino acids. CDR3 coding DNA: TGTGCCAGCAGTGTCTCGCGGCTAGCGCTTAACACCGGGGAGCTGTTTTTT. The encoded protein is CASSVSRLALNTGELFF. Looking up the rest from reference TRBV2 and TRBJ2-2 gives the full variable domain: EPEVTQTPSHQVTQMGQEVILRCVPISNHLYFYWYRQILGQKVEFLVSFYNNEISEKSEIFDDQFSVERPDGSNFTLKIRSTKLEDSAMYFCASSVSRLALNTGELFFGEGSRLTVL.

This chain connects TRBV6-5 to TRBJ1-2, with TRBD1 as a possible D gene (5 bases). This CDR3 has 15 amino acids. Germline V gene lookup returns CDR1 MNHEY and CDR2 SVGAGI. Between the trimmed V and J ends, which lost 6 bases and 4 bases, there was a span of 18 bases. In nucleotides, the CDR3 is TGTGCCAGCAGCCCAGGAGGGGCATCAGGCTATGGCTACACCTTC. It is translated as CASSPGGASGYGYTF.

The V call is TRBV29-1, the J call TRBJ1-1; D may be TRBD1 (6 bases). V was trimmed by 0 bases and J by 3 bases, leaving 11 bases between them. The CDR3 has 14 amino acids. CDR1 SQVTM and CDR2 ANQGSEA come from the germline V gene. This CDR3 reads CSVEDRAGDTEAFF. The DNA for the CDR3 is TGCAGCGTTGAAGATCGGGCAGGGGACACTGAAGCTTTCTTT.

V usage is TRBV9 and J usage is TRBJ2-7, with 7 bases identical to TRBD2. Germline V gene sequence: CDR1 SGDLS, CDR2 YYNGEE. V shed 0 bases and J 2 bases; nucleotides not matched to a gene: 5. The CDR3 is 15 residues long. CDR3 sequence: CASSVVPSGTYEQYF. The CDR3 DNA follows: TGTGCCAGCAGCGTAGTTCCTAGCGGAACCTACGAGCAGTACTTC.

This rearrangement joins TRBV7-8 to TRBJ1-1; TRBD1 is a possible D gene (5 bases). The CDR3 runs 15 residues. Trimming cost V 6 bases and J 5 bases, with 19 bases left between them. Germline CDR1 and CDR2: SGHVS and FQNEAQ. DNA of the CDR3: TGTGCCAGCAGTACATCAGGGATCCTATGGACTGAAGCTTTCTTT. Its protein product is CASSTSGILWTEAFF.

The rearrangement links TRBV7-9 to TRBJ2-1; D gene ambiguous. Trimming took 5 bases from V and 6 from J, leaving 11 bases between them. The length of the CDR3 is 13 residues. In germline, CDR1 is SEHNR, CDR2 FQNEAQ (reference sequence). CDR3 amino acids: CASSRDSGNEQFF. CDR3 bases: TGTGCCAGCAGCAGGGATTCCGGCAATGAGCAGTTCTTC.